This T cell receptor beta chain was found in a study of tumor-infiltrating lymphocytes in oesophageal squamous cell carcinoma (dated by TCRdb to 2016 to 2017). This clonotype was counted between two and nine times. Its antigen is unknown. One base away there is no much larger clone; base qualities are not given. The library was built by means of PCR. Sequencing was carried out with an Illumina HiSeq 2000. In-frame beta chains were kept once TCRdb had trimmed the public reads at Q25 with fastp and called clones with MiXCR. Rows are combined by CDR3 protein, so each entry shows the most common genes and DNA. This sample comprises 10,000 to 15,000 distinct CDR3 sequences, around 55% of them detected only once. The ten most abundant clones make up about a third of the sample. From the germline V gene, CDR1 is SGHAT and CDR2 is FQNNGV. The cysteine opens and the phenylalanine closes a CDR3 of 18 amino acids. Kept here is only the CDR3 DNA, which spans 54 bases and is read in frame from base 1. At the junction V is shortened by 3 bases and J by 2 bases; bases outside the gene matches: 10.

Here the chain combines TRBV11-2 and TRBJ2-3, and TRBD2 matches 11 of the central bases. Sequencing was performed on esophageal tumor tissue. This receptor was identified in a male donor with esophageal squamous cell carcinoma. In nucleotides, the sequence is TGTGCCAGCAGCTTCACTGTGACTAGCGGGGTAATCACAGATACGCAGTATTTT. Its coded protein is CASSFTVTSGVITDTQYF. Joined to the reference TRBV11-2 and TRBJ2-3 proteins, this CDR3 gives the full variable domain: EAGVAQSPRYKIIEKRQSVAFWCNPISGHATLYWYQQILGQGPKLLIQFQNNGVVDDSQLPKDRFSAERLKGVDSTLKIQPAKLEDSAVYLCASSFTVTSGVITDTQYFGPGTRLTVL.